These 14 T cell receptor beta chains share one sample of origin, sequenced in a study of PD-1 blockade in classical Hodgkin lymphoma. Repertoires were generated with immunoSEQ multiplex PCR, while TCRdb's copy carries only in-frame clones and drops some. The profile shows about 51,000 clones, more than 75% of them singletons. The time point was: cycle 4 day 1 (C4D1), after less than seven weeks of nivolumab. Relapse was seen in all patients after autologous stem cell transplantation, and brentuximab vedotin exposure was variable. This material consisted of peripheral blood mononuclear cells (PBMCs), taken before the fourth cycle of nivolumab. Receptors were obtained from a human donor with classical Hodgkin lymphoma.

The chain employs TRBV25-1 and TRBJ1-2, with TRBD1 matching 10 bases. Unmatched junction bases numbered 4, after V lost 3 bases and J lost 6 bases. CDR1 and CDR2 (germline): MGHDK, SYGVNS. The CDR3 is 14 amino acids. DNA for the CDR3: TGTGCCAGCAGTGAGATAGGGACAGGGGATGGCTACACCTTC. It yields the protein CASSEIGTGDGYTF.

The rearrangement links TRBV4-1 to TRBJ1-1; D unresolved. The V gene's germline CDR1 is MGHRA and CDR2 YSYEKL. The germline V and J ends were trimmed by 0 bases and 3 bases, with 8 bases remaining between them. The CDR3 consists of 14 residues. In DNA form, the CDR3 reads TGCGCCAGCAGCCAAGACCCACACTACACTGAAGCTTTCTTT. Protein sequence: CASSQDPHYTEAFF.

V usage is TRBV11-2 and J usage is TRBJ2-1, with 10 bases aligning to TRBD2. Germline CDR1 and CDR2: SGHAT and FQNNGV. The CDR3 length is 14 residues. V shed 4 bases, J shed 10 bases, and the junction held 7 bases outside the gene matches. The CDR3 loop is CASSSGTSVREQFF. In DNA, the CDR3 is TGTGCCAGCAGCTCAGGGACTAGCGTTCGGGAGCAGTTCTTC.

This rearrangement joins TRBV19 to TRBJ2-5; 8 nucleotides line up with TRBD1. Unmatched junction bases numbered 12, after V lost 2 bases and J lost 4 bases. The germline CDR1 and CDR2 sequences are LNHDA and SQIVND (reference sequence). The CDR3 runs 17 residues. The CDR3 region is CASSIRTGRRRGETQYF. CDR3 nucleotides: TGTGCCAGTAGTATACGGACAGGGCGTCGTCGGGGAGAGACCCAGTACTTC.

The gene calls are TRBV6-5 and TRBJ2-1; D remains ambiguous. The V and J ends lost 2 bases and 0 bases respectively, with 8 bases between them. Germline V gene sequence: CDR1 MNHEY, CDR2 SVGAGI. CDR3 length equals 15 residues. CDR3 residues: CASSYDINSYNEQFF. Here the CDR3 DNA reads TGTGCCAGCAGTTACGACATCAACTCCTACAATGAGCAGTTCTTC.

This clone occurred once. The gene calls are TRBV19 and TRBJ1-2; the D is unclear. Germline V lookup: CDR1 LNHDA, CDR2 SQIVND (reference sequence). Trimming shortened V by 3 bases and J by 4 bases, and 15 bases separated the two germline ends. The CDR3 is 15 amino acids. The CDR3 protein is CASSIGLLSIYGYTF. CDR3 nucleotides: TGTGCCAGTAGTATCGGGCTCCTTAGCATCTATGGCTACACCTTC.

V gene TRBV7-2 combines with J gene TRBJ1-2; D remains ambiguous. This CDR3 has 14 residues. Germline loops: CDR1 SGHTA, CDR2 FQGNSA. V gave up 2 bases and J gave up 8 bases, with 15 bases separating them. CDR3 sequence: CASSLLGQTGGYTF. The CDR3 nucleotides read TGTGCCAGCAGCTTACTCGGGCAGACCGGGGGCTACACCTTC. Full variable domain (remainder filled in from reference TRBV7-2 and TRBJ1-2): GAGVSQSPSNKVTEKGKDVELRCDPISGHTALYWYRQSLGQGLEFLIYFQGNSAPDKSGLPSDRFSAERTGGSVSTLTIQRTQQEDSAVYLCASSLLGQTGGYTFGSGTRLTVV.

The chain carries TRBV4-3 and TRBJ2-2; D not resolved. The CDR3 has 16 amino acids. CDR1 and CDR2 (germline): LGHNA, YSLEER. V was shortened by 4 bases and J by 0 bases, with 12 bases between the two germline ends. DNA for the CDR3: TGCGCCAGCAGCCCTTATGACACCCCGAACACCGGGGAGCTGTTTTTT. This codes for CASSPYDTPNTGELFF.

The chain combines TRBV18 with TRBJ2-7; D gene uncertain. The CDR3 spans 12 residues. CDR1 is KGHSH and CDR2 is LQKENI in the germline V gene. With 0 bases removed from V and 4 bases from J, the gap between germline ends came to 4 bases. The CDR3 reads CASSPPSYEQYF. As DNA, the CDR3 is TGTGCCAGCTCACCACCGAGTTACGAGCAGTACTTC.

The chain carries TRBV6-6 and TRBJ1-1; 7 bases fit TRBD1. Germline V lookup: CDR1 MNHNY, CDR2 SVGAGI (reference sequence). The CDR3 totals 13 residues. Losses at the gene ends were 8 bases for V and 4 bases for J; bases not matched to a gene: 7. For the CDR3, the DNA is TGTGCCAGCTGCCGACAGGGACTCACTGAAGCTTTCTTT. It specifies CASCRQGLTEAFF.

CDR3 sequence reads: CASSLWGRGLSGELFF. The DNA for the CDR3 is TGTGCCAGCAGCTTGTGGGGCAGGGGGCTTTCCGGGGAGCTGTTTTTT. The genes are TRBV7-2 and TRBJ2-2; 8 bases are a match to TRBD1. The trim removed 3 bases at V and 6 bases at J, leaving 9 bases unmatched. CDR3 length: 16 residues. The V gene's germline CDR1 is SGHTA and CDR2 FQGNSA.

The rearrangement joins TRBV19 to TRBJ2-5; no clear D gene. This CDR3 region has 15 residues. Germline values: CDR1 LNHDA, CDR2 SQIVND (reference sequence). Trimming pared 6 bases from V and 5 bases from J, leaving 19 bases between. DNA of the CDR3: TGTGCCAGTAGCATCTTTTGGGCCTCGGGCGAGACCCAGTACTTC. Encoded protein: CASSIFWASGETQYF. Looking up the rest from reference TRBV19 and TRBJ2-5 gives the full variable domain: DGGITQSPKYLFRKEGQNVTLSCEQNLNHDAMYWYRQDPGQGLRLIYYSQIVNDFQKGDIAEGYSVSREKKESFPLTVTSAQKNPTAFYLCASSIFWASGETQYFGPGTRLLVL.

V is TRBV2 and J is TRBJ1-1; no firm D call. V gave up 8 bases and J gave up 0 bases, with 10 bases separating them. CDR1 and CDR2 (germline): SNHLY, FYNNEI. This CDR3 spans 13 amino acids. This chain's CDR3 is CASQRDMNTEAFF. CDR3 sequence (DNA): TGTGCCAGCCAACGCGACATGAACACTGAAGCTTTCTTT.

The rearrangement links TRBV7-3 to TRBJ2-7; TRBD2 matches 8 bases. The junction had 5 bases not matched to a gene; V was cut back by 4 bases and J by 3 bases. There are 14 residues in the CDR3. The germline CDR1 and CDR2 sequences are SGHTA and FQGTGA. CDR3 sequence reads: CASSSAGAVYEQYF. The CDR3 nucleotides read TGTGCCAGCAGCTCAGCGGGAGCGGTCTACGAGCAGTACTTC.